This T cell receptor beta chain comes out of a study of regulatory T cells in long-lasting Graves disease. Overall study context: Treatment with antithyroid drugs for over 5 years, together with positive TSH receptor antibodies, meant persistent Graves' disease.

As for this clonotype: What it binds is unknown. This may arise from a read error, as a much more abundant clone is one base away.

Documented time point: persistent/refractory GD, antithyroid drugs over 5 years with positive TRAb. The TCR library was made from RNA that had been extracted from PBMCs in TRIzol. The authors drew patients from an endocrinology department in Xi'an, China. Overall study findings and caveats: Favoring TRBV28, TRBJ1-2 and TRBJ2-5 was a feature seen in persistent disease. Compared with new cases, persistent Graves' patients showed reduced TCR diversity.

To make TCR beta libraries, researchers used iRepertoire HTBI primers and Arm-PCR of CDR3 regions. MiXCR, applied by TCRdb to the multiplex PCR reads, yields one record per CDR3 protein. The sample lists a few hundred thousand distinct CDR3 sequences, about 20% occurring once. V was clipped by 4 bases and J by 10 bases; unmatched bases: 12. From germline, CDR1 is SGHRS and CDR2 YFSETQ. This CDR3 has 15 amino acids. The sequenced sample was peripheral blood mononuclear cells (PBMCs), obtained when the disease was refractory, from a patient treated with antithyroid drugs. V and J are TRBV5-1 and TRBJ1-2; 11 bases map to TRBD1. This clonotype was obtained from a female donor with Graves disease. The CDR3 is CASSPSDRGHNAYTF. The CDR3, as DNA: TGCGCCAGCAGCCCTTCGGACAGGGGGCACAATGCCTACACCTTC.